This T cell receptor beta chain was documented in a study of blood T cell repertoires in COVID-19. Study context: Sites across the United States, Italy and Spain contributed samples from acute and convalescent COVID-19. In each case, the material was cDNA or gDNA derived from T cells, B-cell-depleted T cells, or PBMCs.

In the original workflow: Amplification with reference gene primers provided the estimates of nucleated cell counts. Data came from immunoSEQ multiplex PCR; TCRdb stores just in-frame clones and leaves some out. Clone size and V and J calls were adopted from that table, with D and trimming inferred from the DNA. The table lists 95,000 to 150,000 clones, approximately 71% of them singletons. Germline CDR1 is GTSNPN and CDR2 is SVGIG (reference sequence). The germline V and J ends were trimmed by 6 bases and 8 bases, with 16 bases remaining between them. There are 13 residues in the CDR3. The chain links TRBV30 to TRBJ1-4, with D perhaps matching TRBD1 (5 bases). The sequenced sample consisted of peripheral blood. The sequence came from a human donor in a cohort sampled during active COVID-19. CDR3 coding DNA: TGTGCCTGCACGGGGGGGGTTAGCGAAAAACTGTTTTTT. Its protein is CACTGGVSEKLFF.